The 10 T cell receptor beta chains below all came from one sample that was sequenced in a study of tumor-infiltrating lymphocytes in oesophageal squamous cell carcinoma (dated by TCRdb to between 2015 and 2016). Receptor libraries were prepared by PCR. The data were produced on an Illumina HiSeq 2000. The public sequencing data were trimmed at Q25 with fastp and processed into clonotypes with MiXCR by TCRdb, which kept only in-frame beta chains. Records with the same CDR3 protein are collapsed into one entry carrying the most frequent genes and DNA. In all, the sample holds roughly 9,000 distinct CDR3 sequences, and 55% to 80% of those were seen once. Approximately 40% of the sample belongs to the ten largest clones. Sequenced material: esophageal tumor tissue. All receptors come from a female donor with esophageal squamous cell carcinoma.

In this sample, this clonotype turned up a few times. This chain joins TRBV7-9 and TRBJ2-3; TRBD1 agrees at 7 bases. Gene TRBJ2-7 matches the end of the DNA better, so the J call may be wrong. The CDR3 runs to 15 residues. Germline V lookup: CDR1 SEHNR, CDR2 FQNEAQ (reference sequence). This CDR3 is CASSDNAGTDYEQYF. The CDR3 DNA follows: TGTGCCAGCAGTGATAATGCCGGGACAGATTACGAGCAGTACTTC.

The V call is TRBV7-6, the J call TRBJ1-6; 10 bases fit TRBD1. CDR1 is SGHVS, CDR2 FNYEAQ, per germline. This CDR3 comprises 15 residues. V lost 6 bases, J lost 6 bases, and 5 bases stayed unmatched. In DNA form, the CDR3 reads TGTGCCAGCAGATCCGGACAGGGGGTTAATTCACCCCTCCACTTT. It specifies CASRSGQGVNSPLHF. Combining the CDR3 with reference TRBV7-6 and TRBJ1-6 gives the whole variable domain GAGVSQSPRYKVTKRGQDVALRCDPISGHVSLYWYRQALGQGPEFLTYFNYEAQQDKSGLPNDRFSAERPEGSISTLTIQRTEQRDSAMYRCASRSGQGVNSPLHFGNGTRLTVT.

The rearrangement links TRBV7-2 to TRBJ2-7, with 12 nucleotides matching TRBD2. The last part of the DNA fits TRBJ2-1 better; the J call may be wrong. Looked up from germline, CDR1 is SGHTA and CDR2 is FQGNSA. This CDR3 is built from 16 residues. The CDR3 loop is CASSLRRTSGNNEQFF. CDR3 nucleotide sequence: TGTGCCAGCAGCTTAAGAAGGACTAGCGGGAACAATGAGCAGTTCTTC.

The DNA of the CDR3 is TGTGCCAGCAGCTTACATACCGGGACAAATGAGCAGTTCTTC. Encoded protein: CASSLHTGTNEQFF. This chain connects TRBV7-2 to TRBJ2-1; perhaps TRBD1 as D (6 bases). The CDR3 runs 14 residues. The V gene's germline CDR1 is SGHTA and CDR2 FQGNSA. Trimming shortened V by 2 bases and J by 7 bases, and 12 bases separated the two germline ends.

This rearrangement joins TRBV7-2 to TRBJ2-3, with 8 bases fitting TRBD2. Germline assignment: CDR1 SGHTA and CDR2 FQGNSA. The CDR3 spans 15 residues. V gave up 3 bases and J gave up 6 bases; unmatched junction bases: 8. CDR3 in DNA: TGTGCCAGCAGCTTTATATCCCGGGGGGGGGATACGCAGTATTTT. Amino acid sequence: CASSFISRGGDTQYF.

V is TRBV11-2 and J is TRBJ1-6; 7 bases line up with TRBD1. Germline V CDR1 and CDR2: SGHAT, FQNNGV. The CDR3 has 14 residues. Trimming removed 5 bases from V and 8 bases from J; junction bases left unmatched: 6. The CDR3 loop reads CASSTTGRDSPLHF. CDR3 bases: TGTGCCAGCAGCACGACAGGGCGCGATTCACCCCTCCACTTT.

The V and J genes are TRBV19 and TRBJ2-3, with 7 bases that match TRBD1. Losses at the gene ends were 5 bases for V and 0 bases for J; bases not matched to a gene: 5. This CDR3 region has 15 residues. From germline, CDR1 is LNHDA and CDR2 SQIVND (reference sequence). CDR3 loop: CASSSRQGSTDTQYF. The CDR3 DNA follows: TGTGCCAGTAGTTCAAGACAGGGAAGCACAGATACGCAGTATTTT.

CDR3 nucleotides: TGTGCCAGCAGGGATCGGCAGGGGGCCTACGAGCAGTACTTC. Its protein product is CASRDRQGAYEQYF. J is TRBJ2-1 and V is TRBV6-1; 7 nucleotides match TRBD1. Judging by the DNA end, TRBJ2-7 fits better; the J call may be wrong. Germline CDR1 is MNHNS and CDR2 is SASEGT. This CDR3 is 14 amino acids long.

This sequence joins TRBV15 and TRBJ2-1; 9 bases align to TRBD1. V gave up 0 bases and J gave up 9 bases; unmatched junction bases: 15. The CDR3 is 18 amino acids. In germline, CDR1 is LNHNV, CDR2 YYDKDF (reference sequence). CDR3 DNA: TGTGCCACCAGCAGAGAAGTTTACTCGGGACAGGGACGGAGTGAGCAGTTCTTC. This codes for CATSREVYSGQGRSEQFF.

Concerning this clonotype: In this CDR3 the conserved last residue, phenylalanine or tryptophan, is missing, so a read error is likely. The DNA is left out, because the CDR3 cannot be placed on it with certainty; the CDR3 is given as TCRdb lists it. V gene TRBV6-6 combines with J gene TRBJ1-3. The CDR3 is 8 residues long, counting both termini. Germline-derived CDR1 and CDR2 are MNHNY and SVGAGI (reference sequence). CDR3 region: CASSESPG.